This T cell receptor (beta chain) appears in the sequencing data of a study of lymphopenia after photon versus proton radiotherapy. The study, taken as a whole, reports: After the lymphocyte nadir, photon-treated repertoires showed oligoclonal expansion, especially of CD8+ Temra cells. In patients who died, overall survival fell as post-nadir TCR diversity dropped more. Survival link was tested only in deceased patients; proton benefit remains a possibility.

The ends lost 3 bases at V and 7 bases at J; junction bases unmatched: 13. CDR1 SGHNT and CDR2 YYREEE come from the germline V gene (reference sequence). The CDR3 sequence is 15 residues long. About this clone: Antigen specificity is unknown.

Sequencing was performed with immunoSEQ multiplex PCR; in TCRdb, only in-frame clones are kept and a portion is missing. The table has around 33,000 clones, nearly 90% seen once; the top ten hold about 6.3%. The TCR comes from a woman between 70 and 85 years old with pancreatic cancer. Some clones in this sample may be carry-over from other donors' samples. This sequence joins TRBV5-4 and TRBJ2-7; 7 bases agree with TRBD1. Here the sequenced sample was peripheral blood, taken from a patient treated with proton-based radiotherapy. CDR3 sequence (DNA): TGTGCCAGCAGCTCCCGGACAGGCCCCGCGCAGGAGCAGTACTTC. Protein: CASSSRTGPAQEQYF.